The 12 T cell receptor beta chains given below trace back to one sample, sequenced in a study of shared clonotypes between healthy human individuals. The method was immunoSEQ multiplex PCR; TCRdb's version includes in-frame clones alone and lacks a portion of them. The sample lists 300,000 to 350,000 clones; over 70% were seen once. Sequencing was done on a sample of memory CD4+ T cells sorted from blood. Subset specified: CD45RA-negative fraction. The receptors shown here come from a man aged 25-40 years in good health.

In this sample, this clone turned up once. The gene calls are TRBV18 and TRBJ2-2; TRBD1 aligns across 12 bases. The CDR3 has 16 residues. Trimming took 2 bases from V and 5 from J; bases not matched to a gene: 3. Per the germline V gene, CDR1 is KGHSH and CDR2 is LQKENI. This chain's CDR3 is CASSPEGQGATGELFF. The CDR3 DNA reads as TGTGCCAGCTCACCAGAGGGACAGGGGGCAACCGGGGAGCTGTTTTTT.

This clone was recorded once. The chain links TRBV6-5 to TRBJ2-4; 9 bases are shared with TRBD1. CDR1 is MNHEY and CDR2 is SVGAGI in the germline V gene. Trimming at V came to 8 bases and at J to 4 bases, leaving 3 bases not matched to a gene. The CDR3 contains 13 residues. CDR3 bases: TGTGCCAGCCGAGGACAGGGGAAAAACATTCAGTACTTC. Amino acid sequence: CASRGQGKNIQYF.

The J gene is TRBJ2-5, the V gene TRBV11-2; D may be TRBD2 (5 bases). With 5 bases removed from V and 1 base from J, the gap between germline ends came to 8 bases. The CDR3 contains 13 residues. CDR1 is SGHAT, CDR2 FQNNGV, per germline. DNA for the CDR3: TGTGCCAGCAGCCCGGGAAGCCAAGAGACCCAGTACTTC. It translates to CASSPGSQETQYF.

The genes are TRBV7-6 and TRBJ2-7; TRBD2 matches at 12 bases. Looked up from germline, CDR1 is SGHVS and CDR2 is FNYEAQ. After removal of 5 bases from V and 5 bases from J, the junction contained 7 bases not matched to a gene. The CDR3 consists of 15 residues. As DNA, the CDR3 is TGTGCCAGCAGCAGACTAGCGGGAGCCTGGGACGAGCAGTACTTC. Its protein product is CASSRLAGAWDEQYF.

V is TRBV10-3 and J is TRBJ2-1; the D gene is possibly TRBD2 (5 bases). The CDR3 runs to 12 residues. The V and J ends lost 6 bases and 9 bases respectively, with 12 bases between them. Germline values: CDR1 ENHRY, CDR2 SYGVKD. CDR3 region: CAISPRGAEQFF. Written as DNA, the CDR3 is TGTGCCATCAGCCCTCGGGGAGCTGAGCAGTTCTTC.

V and J are TRBV4-3 and TRBJ2-1, with 8 bases that match TRBD2. The germline V gene encodes CDR1 LGHNA and CDR2 YSLEER. V shed 2 bases and J 1 base; nucleotides not matched to a gene: 4. The CDR3 length is 16 residues. The CDR3 DNA sequence: TGCGCCAGCAGCCAAAATCGACTAGCGTCCTACAATGAGCAGTTCTTC. It specifies CASSQNRLASYNEQFF.

As for this clone: A far bigger clonotype differs at one base, so this is likely a read error. The chain employs TRBV28 and TRBJ2-7, with D perhaps matching TRBD1 (6 bases). The CDR3 covers 15 residues. Germline-derived CDR1 and CDR2 are MDHEN and SYDVKM. V was pared by 1 base and J by 4 bases, with 14 bases between. This chain's CDR3 is CASSLSRQEAYEQYF. CDR3 coding DNA: TGTGCCAGCAGTTTATCACGACAGGAGGCTTACGAGCAGTACTTC.

This chain uses TRBV19 with TRBJ2-2; TRBD1 matches at 9 bases. There are 16 residues in the CDR3. From germline, CDR1 is LNHDA and CDR2 SQIVND (reference sequence). The junction had 6 bases not matched to a gene; V was cut back by 3 bases and J by 4 bases. The CDR3 DNA reads as TGTGCCAGTAGTATCCTCCCGGGACAGGGCACCGGGGAGCTGTTTTTT. Translating it yields CASSILPGQGTGELFF. Using reference TRBV19 and TRBJ2-2 for the parts outside the CDR3, the full variable domain is DGGITQSPKYLFRKEGQNVTLSCEQNLNHDAMYWYRQDPGQGLRLIYYSQIVNDFQKGDIAEGYSVSREKKESFPLTVTSAQKNPTAFYLCASSILPGQGTGELFFGEGSRLTVL.

V usage is TRBV4-3 and J usage is TRBJ1-1; weak D call: TRBD1 (5 bases). V was shortened by 1 base and J by 1 base, with 10 bases between the two germline ends. The CDR3 totals 15 residues. Per germline, CDR1 LGHNA and CDR2 YSLEER. The CDR3 bases are TGCGCCAGCAGCCAAGCTGGACACCCGAACACTGAAGCTTTCTTT. It encodes CASSQAGHPNTEAFF.

The chain joins TRBV6-1 to TRBJ2-7; TRBD1 matches at 12 bases. The J segment lost 5 bases and the V segment lost 6 bases, leaving 5 bases of the junction unmatched. This CDR3 comprises 14 residues. Germline-derived CDR1 and CDR2 are MNHNS and SASEGT. The CDR3 region has the DNA TGTGCCAGCAGGGGGACAGGGGGCTTCCACGAGCAGTACTTC. This encodes CASRGTGGFHEQYF.

In its sample, this clone was seen a few times. V usage is TRBV5-4 and J usage is TRBJ2-1, with TRBD1 as a possible D gene (7 bases). Per germline, CDR1 SGHNT and CDR2 YYREEE (reference sequence). Trimming took 7 bases from V and 7 from J, leaving 15 bases between them. The CDR3 totals 13 residues. The CDR3 coding sequence is TGTGCCAGCCGTTTGGCAGGGGGGAATGAGCAGTTCTTC. Protein: CASRLAGGNEQFF.

The chain combines TRBV28 with TRBJ2-7; 9 bases fit TRBD1. After removal of 5 bases from V and 7 bases from J, the junction contained 15 bases not matched to a gene. Germline-derived CDR1 and CDR2 are MDHEN and SYDVKM. The CDR3 loop spans 16 amino acids. In DNA, the CDR3 is TGTGCCAGCAGTCCGTATCCTCAACAGGGGGCTCAAGAGCAGTACTTC. Translating gives CASSPYPQQGAQEQYF.